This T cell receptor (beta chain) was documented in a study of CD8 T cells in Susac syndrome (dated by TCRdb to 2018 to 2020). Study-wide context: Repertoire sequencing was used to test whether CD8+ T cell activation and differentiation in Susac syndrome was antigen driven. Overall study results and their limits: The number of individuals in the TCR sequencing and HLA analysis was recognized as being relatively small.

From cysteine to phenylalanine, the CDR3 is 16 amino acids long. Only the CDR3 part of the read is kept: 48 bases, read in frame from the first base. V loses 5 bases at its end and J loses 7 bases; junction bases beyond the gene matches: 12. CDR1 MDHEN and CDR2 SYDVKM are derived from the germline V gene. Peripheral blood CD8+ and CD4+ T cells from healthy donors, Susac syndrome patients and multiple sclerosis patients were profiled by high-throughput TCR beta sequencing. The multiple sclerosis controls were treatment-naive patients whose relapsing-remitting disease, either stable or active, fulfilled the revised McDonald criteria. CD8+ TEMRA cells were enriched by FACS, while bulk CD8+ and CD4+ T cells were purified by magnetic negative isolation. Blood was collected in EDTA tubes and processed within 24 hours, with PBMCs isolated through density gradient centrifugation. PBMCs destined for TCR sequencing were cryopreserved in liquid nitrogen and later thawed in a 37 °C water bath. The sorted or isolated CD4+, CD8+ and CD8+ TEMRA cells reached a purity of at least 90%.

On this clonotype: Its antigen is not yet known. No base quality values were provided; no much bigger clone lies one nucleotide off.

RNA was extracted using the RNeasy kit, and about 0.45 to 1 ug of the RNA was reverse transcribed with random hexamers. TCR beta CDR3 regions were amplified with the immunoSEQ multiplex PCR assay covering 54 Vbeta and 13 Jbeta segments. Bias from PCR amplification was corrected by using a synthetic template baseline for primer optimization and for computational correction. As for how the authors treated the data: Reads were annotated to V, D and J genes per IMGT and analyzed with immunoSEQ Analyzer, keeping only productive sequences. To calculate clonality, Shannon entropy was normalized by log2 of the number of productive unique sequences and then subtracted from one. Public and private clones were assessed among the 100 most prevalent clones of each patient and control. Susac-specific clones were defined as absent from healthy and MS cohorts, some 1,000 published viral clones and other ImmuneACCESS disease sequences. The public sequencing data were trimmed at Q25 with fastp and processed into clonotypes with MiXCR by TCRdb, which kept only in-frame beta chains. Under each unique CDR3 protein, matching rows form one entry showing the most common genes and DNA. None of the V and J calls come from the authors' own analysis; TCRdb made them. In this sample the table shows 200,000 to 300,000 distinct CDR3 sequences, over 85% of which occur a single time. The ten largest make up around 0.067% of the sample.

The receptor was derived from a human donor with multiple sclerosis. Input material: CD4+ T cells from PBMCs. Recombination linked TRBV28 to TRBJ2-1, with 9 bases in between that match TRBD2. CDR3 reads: CASSGGLAGSWNEQFF. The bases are TGTGCCAGCAGTGGGGGGCTAGCGGGAAGCTGGAATGAGCAGTTCTTC.